This T cell receptor (beta chain) is drawn from a study of long-term antiretroviral therapy in people with HIV. The germline CDR1 and CDR2 sequences are SGDLS and YYNGEE. The CDR3 covers 15 residues. V shed 6 bases and J shed 2 bases, with 14 bases lying between them. Runs used v3.0 of the immunoSEQ assay and were done at survey level. Data came from immunoSEQ multiplex PCR; TCRdb stores just in-frame clones and leaves some out. The table records roughly 14,000 clones, 65% to 85% of them present only once. The sample here was unsorted PBMCs, taken 1.8 years before starting antiretroviral therapy. This receptor was identified in a woman aged 40 to 50 with HIV. The rearrangement joins TRBV9 to TRBJ2-2; D is undetermined. For the CDR3, the DNA is TGTGCCAGCACACCGGGCACGGTCAACACCGGGGAGCTGTTTTTT. Amino acids: CASTPGTVNTGELFF.